The text below deals with one T cell receptor (beta chain). Its antigen is not identified. Relative to the germline gene, one junction end is altered; a read error may explain this. The CDR3 runs 16 residues. CDR1 MDHEN and CDR2 SYDVKM come from the germline V gene. Between about 20 and 30 mg of unsorted bulk tissue served as the source from which RNA and DNA were co-extracted. Over 85% viable tumor cells were present in every tumor sample. The researchers produced TCR beta cDNA from around 0.5 ug total RNA with a constant-region primer. Sequencing libraries for TCR beta derived from three nested multiplex PCR rounds that used slightly modified ARM-PCR. The first two PCR rounds used TRBV1-TRBV30 forward primers with a C-beta reverse primer, 9 to 10 cycles each. TCRdb reanalysed the multiplex PCR reads using MiXCR and keeps one entry per CDR3 protein. The data contain 90,000 to 100,000 distinct CDR3 sequences, around two thirds of them seen just once; the ten biggest clones take up about 9.2%.

This sample is part of a study of tumor-infiltrating lymphocytes in primary liver carcinoma. About the study: Samples yielded about 3.5 to 7.5 million productive TCRbeta reads, similar across tissue types. Study results and limitations: Tumor-adjacent and tumor-blood pairs shared less of their repertoires than tumor region pairs shared. Tumors carried a top-250-clone fraction significantly exceeding that of blood (p = 0.039).

The sequencing input was liver tumor tissue from sampling region 5. The subset was: tumor region T5, tumor centre. This sequence originates from a woman between 55 and 75 years old with primary liver carcinoma and hepatitis B virus infection. The rearrangement uses TRBV28 and TRBJ2-3; possible D gene TRBD1, 6 bases. The CDR3 reads CASHPGHGWGTDTQYF. CDR3 coding DNA: TGTGCCTCGCACCCGGGACATGGATGGGGCACCGATACGCAGTATTTT.